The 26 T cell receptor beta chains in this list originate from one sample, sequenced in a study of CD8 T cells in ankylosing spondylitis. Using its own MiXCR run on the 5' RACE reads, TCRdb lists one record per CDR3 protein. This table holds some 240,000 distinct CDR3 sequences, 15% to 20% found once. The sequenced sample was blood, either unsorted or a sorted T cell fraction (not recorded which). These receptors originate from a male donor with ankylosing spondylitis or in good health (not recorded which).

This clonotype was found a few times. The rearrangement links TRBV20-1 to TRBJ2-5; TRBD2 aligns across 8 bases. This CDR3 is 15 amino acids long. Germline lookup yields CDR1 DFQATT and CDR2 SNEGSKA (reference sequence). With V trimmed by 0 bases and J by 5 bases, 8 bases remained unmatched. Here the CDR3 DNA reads TGCAGTGCTAGAGATGCCGGGACTAGGTATGAGACCCAGTACTTC. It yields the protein CSARDAGTRYETQYF.

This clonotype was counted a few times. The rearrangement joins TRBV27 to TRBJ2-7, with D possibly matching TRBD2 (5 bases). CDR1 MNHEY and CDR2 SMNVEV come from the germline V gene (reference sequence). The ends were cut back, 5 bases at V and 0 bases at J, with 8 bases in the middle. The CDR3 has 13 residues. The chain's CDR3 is CASSHRDSYEQYF. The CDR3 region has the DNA TGTGCCAGCAGTCACCGGGACTCCTACGAGCAGTACTTC.

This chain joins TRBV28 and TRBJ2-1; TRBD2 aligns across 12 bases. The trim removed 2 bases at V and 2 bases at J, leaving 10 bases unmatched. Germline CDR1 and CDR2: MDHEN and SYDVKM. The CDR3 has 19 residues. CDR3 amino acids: CASSLNPSGRAKPYNEQFF. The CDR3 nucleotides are TGTGCCAGCAGTTTAAACCCTAGCGGGAGGGCCAAACCCTACAATGAGCAGTTCTTC.

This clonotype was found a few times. The CDR3 loop is CASSLGRVGADTQYF. CDR3 DNA sequence: TGTGCCAGCAGCTTAGGAAGGGTGGGGGCAGATACGCAGTATTTT. This chain links TRBV11-2 with TRBJ2-3, with D possibly being TRBD1 or TRBD2 (5 bases each). Germline lookup yields CDR1 SGHAT and CDR2 FQNNGV. The CDR3 totals 15 residues. Trimming cost V 1 base and J 4 bases, with 12 bases left between them.

As DNA, the CDR3 is TGCAGTGCGTTAGTAGAAACGTACAATGAGCAGTTCTTC. Its translation: CSALVETYNEQFF. The chain has TRBV20-1 and TRBJ2-1; D unclear. The germline V and J ends were trimmed by 6 bases and 4 bases, with 13 bases remaining between them. The length of the CDR3 is 13 residues. From germline, CDR1 is DFQATT and CDR2 SNEGSKA (reference sequence).

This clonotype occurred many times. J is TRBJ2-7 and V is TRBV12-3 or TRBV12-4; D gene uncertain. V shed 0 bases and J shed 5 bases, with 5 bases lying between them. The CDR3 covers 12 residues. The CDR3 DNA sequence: TGTGCCAGCAGTTTAGCGCAAGACGAGCAGTACTTC. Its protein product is CASSLAQDEQYF.

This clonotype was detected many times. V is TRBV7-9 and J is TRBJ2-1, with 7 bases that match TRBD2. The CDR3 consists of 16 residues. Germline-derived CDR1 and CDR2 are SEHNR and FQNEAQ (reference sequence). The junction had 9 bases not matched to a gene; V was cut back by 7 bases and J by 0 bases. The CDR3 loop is CASNQLAPSSYNEQFF. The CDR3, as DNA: TGTGCCAGCAACCAACTAGCGCCGAGCTCCTACAATGAGCAGTTCTTC.

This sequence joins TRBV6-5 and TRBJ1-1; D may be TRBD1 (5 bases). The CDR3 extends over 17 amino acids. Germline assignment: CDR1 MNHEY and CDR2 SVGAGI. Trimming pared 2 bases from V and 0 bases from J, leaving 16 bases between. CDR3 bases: TGTGCCAGCAGTTACGAACCCGGGACCAACATGAACACTGAAGCTTTCTTT. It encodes CASSYEPGTNMNTEAFF.

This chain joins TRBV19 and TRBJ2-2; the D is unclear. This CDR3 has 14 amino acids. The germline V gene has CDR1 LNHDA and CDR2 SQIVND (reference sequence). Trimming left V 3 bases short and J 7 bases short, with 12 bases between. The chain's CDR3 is CASSIDFANGELFF. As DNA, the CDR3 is TGTGCCAGTAGTATTGACTTCGCGAACGGGGAGCTGTTTTTT.

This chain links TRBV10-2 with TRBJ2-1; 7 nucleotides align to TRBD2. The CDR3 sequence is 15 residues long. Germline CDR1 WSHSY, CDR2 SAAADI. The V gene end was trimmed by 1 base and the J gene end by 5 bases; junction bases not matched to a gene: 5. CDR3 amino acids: CASSEWVGRNNEQFF. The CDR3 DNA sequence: TGCGCCAGCAGTGAGTGGGTCGGGAGGAACAATGAGCAGTTCTTC.

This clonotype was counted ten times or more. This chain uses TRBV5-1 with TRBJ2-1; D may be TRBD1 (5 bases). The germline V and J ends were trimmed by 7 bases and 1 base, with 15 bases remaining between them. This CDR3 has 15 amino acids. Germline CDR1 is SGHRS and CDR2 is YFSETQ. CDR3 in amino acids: CASLPPGASYNEQFF. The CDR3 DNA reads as TGCGCCAGCTTACCGCCTGGGGCGTCCTACAATGAGCAGTTCTTC.

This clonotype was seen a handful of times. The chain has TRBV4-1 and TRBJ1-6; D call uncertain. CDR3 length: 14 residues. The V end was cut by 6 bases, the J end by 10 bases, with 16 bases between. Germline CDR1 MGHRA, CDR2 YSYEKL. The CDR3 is CASRRAGDGSPLHF. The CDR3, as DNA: TGCGCCAGCAGGCGCGCCGGGGATGGGTCACCCCTCCACTTT.

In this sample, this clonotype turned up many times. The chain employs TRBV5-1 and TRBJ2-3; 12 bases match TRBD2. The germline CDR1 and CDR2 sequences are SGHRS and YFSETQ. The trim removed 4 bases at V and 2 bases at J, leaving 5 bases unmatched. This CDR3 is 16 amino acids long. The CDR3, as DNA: TGCGCCAGCAGCCCGAGGACTAGCGGGGTCACAGATACGCAGTATTTT. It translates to CASSPRTSGVTDTQYF.

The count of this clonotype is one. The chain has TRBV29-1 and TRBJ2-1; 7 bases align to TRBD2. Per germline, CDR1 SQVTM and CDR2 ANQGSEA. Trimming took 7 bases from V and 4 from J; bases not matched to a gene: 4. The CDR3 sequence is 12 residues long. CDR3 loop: CSARSGYNEQFF. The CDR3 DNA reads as TGCAGCGCGCGTAGCGGGTACAATGAGCAGTTCTTC.

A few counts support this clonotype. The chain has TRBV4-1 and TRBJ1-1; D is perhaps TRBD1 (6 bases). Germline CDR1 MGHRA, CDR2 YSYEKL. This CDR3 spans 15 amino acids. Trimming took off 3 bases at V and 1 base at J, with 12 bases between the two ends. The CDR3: CASSQIRGRNTEAFF. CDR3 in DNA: TGCGCCAGCAGCCAGATCAGGGGCCGGAACACTGAAGCTTTCTTT.

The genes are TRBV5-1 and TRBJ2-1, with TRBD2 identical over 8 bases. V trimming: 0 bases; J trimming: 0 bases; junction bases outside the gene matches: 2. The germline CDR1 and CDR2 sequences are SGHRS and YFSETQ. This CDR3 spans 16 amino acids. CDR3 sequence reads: CASSLAGLVSYNEQFF. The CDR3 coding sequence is TGCGCCAGCAGCTTGGCGGGACTAGTCTCCTACAATGAGCAGTTCTTC.

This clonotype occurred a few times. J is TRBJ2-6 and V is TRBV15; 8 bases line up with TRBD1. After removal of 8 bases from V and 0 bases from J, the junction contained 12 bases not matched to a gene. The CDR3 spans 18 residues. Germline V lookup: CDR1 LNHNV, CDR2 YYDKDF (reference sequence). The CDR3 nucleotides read TGTGCCACCTCACCCGGGGGACAGGCGATCTCTGGGGCCAACGTCCTGACTTTC. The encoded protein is CATSPGGQAISGANVLTF.

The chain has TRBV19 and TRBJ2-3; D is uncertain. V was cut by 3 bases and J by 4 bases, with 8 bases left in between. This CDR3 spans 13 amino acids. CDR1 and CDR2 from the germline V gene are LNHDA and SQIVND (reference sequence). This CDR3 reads CASSILEADTQYF. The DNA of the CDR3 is TGTGCCAGTAGTATTTTAGAGGCAGATACGCAGTATTTT.

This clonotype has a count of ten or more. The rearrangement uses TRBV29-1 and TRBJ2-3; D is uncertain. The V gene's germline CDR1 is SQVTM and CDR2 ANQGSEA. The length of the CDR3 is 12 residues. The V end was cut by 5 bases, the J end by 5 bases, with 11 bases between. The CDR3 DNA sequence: TGCAGCGTTAGGGATAGGAGAGATACGCAGTATTTT. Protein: CSVRDRRDTQYF.

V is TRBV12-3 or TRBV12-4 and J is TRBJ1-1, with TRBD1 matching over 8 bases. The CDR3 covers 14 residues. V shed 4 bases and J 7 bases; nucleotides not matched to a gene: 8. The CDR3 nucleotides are TGTGCCAGCAGTTCAGCCGGACAGGGAATTGAAGCTTTCTTT. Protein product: CASSSAGQGIEAFF.

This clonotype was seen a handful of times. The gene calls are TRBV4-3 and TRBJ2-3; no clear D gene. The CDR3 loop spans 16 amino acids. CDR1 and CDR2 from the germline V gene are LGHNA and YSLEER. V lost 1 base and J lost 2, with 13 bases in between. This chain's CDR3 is CASSQGASVPTDTQYF. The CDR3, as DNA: TGCGCCAGCAGCCAAGGGGCGTCTGTTCCCACAGATACGCAGTATTTT.

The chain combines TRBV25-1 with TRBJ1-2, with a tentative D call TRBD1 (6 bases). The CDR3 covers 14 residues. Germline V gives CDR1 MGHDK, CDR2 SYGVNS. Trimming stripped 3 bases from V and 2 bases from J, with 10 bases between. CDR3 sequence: CASSDWTENYGYTF. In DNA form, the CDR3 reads TGTGCCAGCAGTGATTGGACAGAAAACTATGGCTACACCTTC.

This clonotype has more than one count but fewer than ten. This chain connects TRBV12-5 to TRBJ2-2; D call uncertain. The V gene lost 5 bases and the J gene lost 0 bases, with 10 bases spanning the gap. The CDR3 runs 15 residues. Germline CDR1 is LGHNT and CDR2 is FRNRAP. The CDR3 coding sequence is TGTGCTAGTGGTGCCGGATACACGAACACCGGGGAGCTGTTTTTT. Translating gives CASGAGYTNTGELFF.

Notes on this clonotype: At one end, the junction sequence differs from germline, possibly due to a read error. The CDR3 coding sequence is TGTGCCAGCAGCTTGGTAGGGGAAGCCGAAGTCTTT. The encoded protein is CASSLVGEAEVF. V and J are TRBV5-6 and TRBJ1-1; possible D gene TRBD1, 5 bases. The germline gives CDR1 SGHDT, CDR2 YYEEEE. The CDR3 is 12 amino acids.

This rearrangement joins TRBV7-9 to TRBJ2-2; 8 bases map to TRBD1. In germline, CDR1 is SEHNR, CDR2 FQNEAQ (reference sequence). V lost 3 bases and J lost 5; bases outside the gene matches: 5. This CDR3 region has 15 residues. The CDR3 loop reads CASSLTGDLTGELFF. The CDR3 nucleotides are TGTGCCAGCAGCTTGACAGGGGACTTGACCGGGGAGCTGTTTTTT.

CDR3 protein: CASSPGSGILYEQYF. The CDR3 coding sequence is TGCGCCAGCAGCCCTGGGAGCGGGATACTTTACGAGCAGTACTTC. The rearrangement links TRBV4-3 to TRBJ2-7; 7 bases align to TRBD2. The CDR3 has 15 amino acids. Looked up from germline, CDR1 is LGHNA and CDR2 is YSLEER. V shed 4 bases and J 4 bases; nucleotides not matched to a gene: 10.